One sample yielded the 22 T cell receptor beta chains listed below, sequenced in a study of T cell responses to AZD1222 COVID-19 vaccine. The protocol was immunoSEQ multiplex PCR, while the TCRdb copy is restricted to in-frame clones and leaves out a portion. The table records approximately 96,000 clones, approximately 86% of them present only once. The sequencing here drew on peripheral blood, taken 28 days after the second AZD1222 dose. The source of these receptors is an adult who received the AZD1222 COVID-19 vaccine.

This chain uses TRBV6-5 with TRBJ1-1; D is ambiguous. Germline V lookup: CDR1 MNHEY, CDR2 SVGAGI. V gave up 6 bases and J gave up 0 bases, with 11 bases separating them. This CDR3 has 14 amino acids. The CDR3 region is CASSRRLMNTEAFF. CDR3 DNA sequence: TGTGCCAGCAGCCGTAGGCTGATGAACACTGAAGCTTTCTTT.

This clone has a single count. The genes are TRBV28 and TRBJ1-4; 11 nucleotides agree with TRBD1. V lost 3 bases and J lost 10; bases outside the gene matches: 7. Germline V gives CDR1 MDHEN, CDR2 SYDVKM. The CDR3 is 15 amino acids. CDR3 region: CASSLPRTGGSKLFF. DNA for the CDR3: TGTGCCAGCAGTTTGCCTAGGACAGGGGGCTCAAAACTGTTTTTT.

The chain has TRBV12-3 or TRBV12-4 and TRBJ2-4; tentatively, D is TRBD1 (7 bases). The CDR3 has 13 amino acids. The germline V and J ends were trimmed by 10 bases and 6 bases, with 16 bases remaining between them. The CDR3 DNA reads TGTGCCACCAAGGGGCAGGGGGGAAACATTCAGTACTTC. Amino acids: CATKGQGGNIQYF.

The chain couples TRBV30 to TRBJ2-5, with D uncertain. The V and J ends lost 1 base and 5 bases respectively, with 14 bases between them. The germline gives CDR1 GTSNPN, CDR2 SVGIG (reference sequence). The CDR3 is made up of 14 amino acids. The DNA for the CDR3 is TGTGCCTGGAGTGAGGGTGGCTCCCTGGAGACCCAGTACTTC. The encoded protein is CAWSEGGSLETQYF.

This clone has only one observation. The chain uses TRBV28 and TRBJ2-1; 8 positions agree with TRBD2. V lost 3 bases, J lost 4 bases, and 5 bases stayed unmatched. CDR1 MDHEN and CDR2 SYDVKM come from the germline V gene. This CDR3 is built from 15 residues. The chain's CDR3 is CASSLVGRGYNEQFF. The CDR3, as DNA: TGTGCCAGCAGTTTGGTCGGGAGGGGTTACAATGAGCAGTTCTTC.

The rearrangement links TRBV7-3 to TRBJ1-5, with D unclear. This CDR3 is 12 amino acids long. V was clipped by 5 bases and J by 4 bases, with 6 bases between them. In germline, CDR1 is SGHTA, CDR2 FQGTGA. CDR3 sequence (DNA): TGTGCCAGCAGCAACCCGAATCAGCCCCAGCATTTT. Its protein is CASSNPNQPQHF. The full variable domain, rest sourced from reference TRBV7-3 and TRBJ1-5, is GAGVSQTPSNKVTEKGKYVELRCDPISGHTALYWYRQSLGQGPEFLIYFQGTGAADDSGLPNDRFFAVRPEGSVSTLKIQRTERGDSAVYLCASSNPNQPQHFGDGTRLSIL.

The chain couples TRBV5-6 to TRBJ2-3; D may correspond to TRBD1 or TRBD2 (5 bases each). This CDR3 has 15 amino acids. Germline lookup yields CDR1 SGHDT and CDR2 YYEEEE. V lost 5 bases, J lost 0 bases, and 13 bases lay in between. The CDR3 nucleotides are TGTGCCAGCAGGGTTGTCGGGGACAGCACAGATACGCAGTATTTT. Translated: CASRVVGDSTDTQYF.

The gene calls are TRBV14 and TRBJ2-5, with a possible D match to TRBD1 (5 bases). Germline V gene data show CDR1 as SGHDN and CDR2 as FVKESK. Between the trimmed V and J ends, which lost 4 bases and 7 bases, there was a span of 13 bases. The CDR3 runs to 13 residues. The CDR3 sequence: CASSPDWGGTQYF. CDR3 in DNA: TGTGCCAGCAGCCCCGACTGGGGCGGGACCCAGTACTTC.

The chain has TRBV9 and TRBJ1-5; unclear D gene. V was clipped by 7 bases and J by 7 bases, with 18 bases between them. From germline, CDR1 is SGDLS and CDR2 YYNGEE. This CDR3 contains 14 residues. This chain's CDR3 is CASGSSGSQQPQHF. DNA for the CDR3: TGTGCCAGCGGGTCCAGTGGATCCCAACAGCCCCAGCATTTT.

The J gene is TRBJ2-7, the V gene TRBV5-6; a possible D gene is TRBD2 (5 bases). V lost 0 bases to trimming and J lost 8 bases, with 15 bases between them. Germline V CDR1 and CDR2: SGHDT, YYEEEE. The CDR3 spans 14 residues. CDR3 amino acids: CASSLADFGSQQYF. Here the CDR3 DNA reads TGTGCCAGCAGCTTGGCGGACTTTGGGTCCCAGCAGTACTTC.

The rearrangement uses TRBV14 and TRBJ1-1, with 8 bases fitting TRBD1. Germline V gene data show CDR1 as SGHDN and CDR2 as FVKESK. The CDR3 is made up of 13 amino acids. V was pared by 4 bases and J by 5 bases, with 3 bases of the junction left unmatched. The CDR3 DNA is TGTGCCAGCAGCCTTACAGGGGGTACTGAAGCTTTCTTT. This translates into CASSLTGGTEAFF.

This clone appeared a few times. V is TRBV2 and J is TRBJ2-3, with 11 positions matching TRBD2. Trimming removed 7 bases from V and 0 bases from J; junction bases left unmatched: 6. Germline loops: CDR1 SNHLY, CDR2 FYNNEI. This CDR3 has 16 residues. The CDR3 spells CASMGLAEPSTDTQYF. The DNA for the CDR3 is TGTGCCAGCATGGGACTAGCGGAACCTAGCACAGATACGCAGTATTTT.

CDR3 residues: CAIKGHLGRNEQFF. As DNA, the CDR3 is TGTGCCATCAAGGGACACCTCGGACGCAATGAGCAGTTCTTC. The V call is TRBV10-3, the J call TRBJ2-1, with a tentative D call TRBD1 (6 bases). The CDR3 loop spans 14 amino acids. Trimming shortened V by 7 bases and J by 6 bases, and 16 bases separated the two germline ends. CDR1 and CDR2 (germline): ENHRY, SYGVKD.

This chain uses TRBV19 with TRBJ2-3, with D maybe TRBD1 (7 bases). CDR1 and CDR2 from the germline V gene are LNHDA and SQIVND (reference sequence). The CDR3 spans 14 residues. The V and J ends lost 9 bases and 0 bases respectively, with 13 bases between them. For the CDR3, the DNA is TGTGCCAGCACCCCAGGGGGGAGCACAGATACGCAGTATTTT. Protein product: CASTPGGSTDTQYF.

The V call is TRBV28, the J call TRBJ2-7, with D possibly TRBD2 on 5 matching bases. The CDR3 runs 13 residues. CDR1 is MDHEN and CDR2 is SYDVKM in the germline V gene. Trimming shortened V by 2 bases and J by 3 bases, and 8 bases separated the two germline ends. The CDR3 nucleotides are TGTGCCAGCAGTTTACCCGGGGTCTACGAGCAGTACTTC. It yields the protein CASSLPGVYEQYF. The whole variable domain, filled in from reference TRBV28 and TRBJ2-7, reads DVKVTQSSRYLVKRTGEKVFLECVQDMDHENMFWYRQDPGLGLRLIYFSYDVKMKEKGDIPEGYSVSREKKERFSLILESASTNQTSMYLCASSLPGVYEQYFGPGTRLTVT.

The gene calls are TRBV20-1 and TRBJ2-7; no definite D call. V dropped 8 bases and J dropped 0 bases, with 8 bases sitting between them. The CDR3 totals 11 residues. Germline-derived CDR1 and CDR2 are DFQATT and SNEGSKA (reference sequence). The CDR3 region has the DNA TGCAGTATGACACCCTCCTACGAGCAGTACTTC. This translates into CSMTPSYEQYF.

The V gene is TRBV27, the J gene TRBJ1-6, with D perhaps matching TRBD1 (6 bases). Germline CDR1 is MNHEY and CDR2 is SMNVEV (reference sequence). This CDR3 contains 15 residues. V was cut by 9 bases and J by 0 bases, with 12 bases left in between. CDR3 protein: CASQGPSSYNSPLHF. The CDR3 DNA reads TGTGCCAGTCAGGGGCCGAGCTCCTATAATTCACCCCTCCACTTT.

In this sample, this clone turned up once. The chain recombines TRBV10-2 with TRBJ2-1, with a tentative D call TRBD2 (6 bases). Germline CDR1 WSHSY, CDR2 SAAADI. This CDR3 contains 13 residues. The V end was cut by 8 bases, the J end by 1 base, with 9 bases between. The CDR3 nucleotides read TGCGCCAGCCGGGACTTATCCTACAATGAGCAGTTCTTC. This translates into CASRDLSYNEQFF.

The chain uses TRBV28 and TRBJ2-3; TRBD1 might be the D (6 bases). CDR1 and CDR2 from the germline V gene are MDHEN and SYDVKM. This CDR3 is 15 amino acids long. The V gene lost 3 bases and the J gene lost 1 base, with 11 bases spanning the gap. CDR3 loop: CASSFRGKGTDTQYF. For the CDR3, the DNA is TGTGCCAGCAGTTTTAGGGGGAAGGGCACAGATACGCAGTATTTT.

The V gene is TRBV9, the J gene TRBJ1-1; maybe TRBD1 (6 bases). Trimming removed 0 bases from V and 4 bases from J, with 13 bases in between. There are 15 residues in the CDR3. CDR1 and CDR2 (germline): SGDLS, YYNGEE. The CDR3 here is CASSVDRVGSTEAFF. CDR3 DNA: TGTGCCAGCAGCGTAGACAGGGTAGGGAGCACTGAAGCTTTCTTT. The full variable domain, rest sourced from reference TRBV9 and TRBJ1-1, is DSGVTQTPKHLITATGQRVTLRCSPRSGDLSVYWYQQSLDQGLQFLIQYYNGEERAKGNILERFSAQQFPDLHSELNLSSLELGDSALYFCASSVDRVGSTEAFFGQGTRLTVV.

The rearrangement joins TRBV5-4 to TRBJ2-7, with TRBD2 matching 8 bases. The J segment lost 1 base and the V segment lost 5 bases, leaving 8 bases of the junction unmatched. Germline loops: CDR1 SGHNT, CDR2 YYREEE (reference sequence). The CDR3 sequence is 15 residues long. CDR3 sequence reads: CASRSIAGPSYEQYF. CDR3 sequence (DNA): TGTGCCAGCAGATCAATAGCGGGGCCGTCCTACGAGCAGTACTTC.

The V call is TRBV20-1, the J call TRBJ2-7; a weak D match, TRBD1 (6 bases). The CDR3 is 13 amino acids. Deletions cut 3 bases from V and 2 bases from J, with 11 bases between. Germline loops: CDR1 DFQATT, CDR2 SNEGSKA (reference sequence). CDR3 sequence: CSASLGGPYEQYF. In DNA, the CDR3 is TGCAGTGCTAGTTTAGGGGGACCCTACGAGCAGTACTTC.